The 6 T cell receptor beta chains below were found in one sample sequenced in a study of shared clonotypes between healthy human individuals. Profiled with immunoSEQ multiplex PCR; TCRdb holds only in-frame clones, not every one. The sample includes around 370,000 clones, 95% to 97% of them seen just once. The specimen sequenced was memory CD8+ T cells sorted from blood. Documented subset: CD45RO+ cells pooled with CCR7-negative TemRA cells. These receptors were taken from a man aged 25-40 years in good health.

This chain connects TRBV28 to TRBJ1-1, with D possibly TRBD1 on 5 matching bases. Trimming stripped 4 bases from V and 10 bases from J, with 10 bases between. Looked up from germline, CDR1 is MDHEN and CDR2 is SYDVKM. CDR3 length: 11 amino acids. The chain's CDR3 is CASSYGGGAFF. Written as DNA, the CDR3 is TGTGCCAGCAGTTATGGGGGGGGAGCTTTCTTT. The whole variable domain, remainder taken from reference TRBV28 and TRBJ1-1, is DVKVTQSSRYLVKRTGEKVFLECVQDMDHENMFWYRQDPGLGLRLIYFSYDVKMKEKGDIPEGYSVSREKKERFSLILESASTNQTSMYLCASSYGGGAFFGQGTRLTVV.

The rearrangement links TRBV27 to TRBJ2-3; 13 bases are a match to TRBD2. The CDR3 totals 14 residues. V was pared by 6 bases and J by 4 bases, with 1 base of the junction left unmatched. Germline-derived CDR1 and CDR2 are MNHEY and SMNVEV (reference sequence). The CDR3 nucleotides read TGTGCCAGCAGACTAGCGGGAGGGCCAGATACGCAGTATTTT. Amino acids: CASRLAGGPDTQYF.

The CDR3 DNA is TGTGCCAGCAGCTTATATCTATTCGAGCAGTACTTC. Protein: CASSLYLFEQYF. The gene calls are TRBV7-9 and TRBJ2-7; D gene ambiguous. The CDR3 totals 12 residues. Germline V gives CDR1 SEHNR, CDR2 FQNEAQ (reference sequence). V gave up 2 bases and J gave up 6 bases, with 8 bases separating them.

The chain recombines TRBV28 with TRBJ1-6; D not certain. There are 14 residues in the CDR3. Germline lookup yields CDR1 MDHEN and CDR2 SYDVKM. Trimming took 6 bases from V and 10 from J, leaving 16 bases between them. The CDR3 reads CASRRGRWRSPLHF. The CDR3 nucleotides read TGTGCCAGCAGGAGAGGGAGGTGGAGGTCACCCCTCCACTTT.

The chain employs TRBV4-1 and TRBJ2-7; D is possibly TRBD1 (6 bases). The CDR3 contains 14 residues. Trimming took off 3 bases at V and 2 bases at J, with 11 bases between the two ends. CDR1 is MGHRA, CDR2 YSYEKL, per germline. The CDR3 DNA sequence: TGCGCCAGCAGCCATCTCCAGGGGACCTACGAGCAGTACTTC. Its protein is CASSHLQGTYEQYF.

The V gene is TRBV5-8, the J gene TRBJ1-3; unclear D gene. Germline CDR1 reads SGHTS; CDR2 reads YDEGEE. Trimming cost V 2 bases and J 3 bases, with 6 bases left between them. This CDR3 is built from 13 residues. In DNA, the CDR3 is TGTGCCAGCAGCTTCTCCCTTGGAAACACCATATATTTT. It codes for CASSFSLGNTIYF.